This entry concerns a single TCR beta chain. The cohort comprised adults aged roughly 18 to 95 years residing in 24 US areas. Allocation to cohorts depended on clinical history reported by the participants. CDR3 length: 14 residues. V was cut by 4 bases and J by 5 bases, with 14 bases left in between. The germline V gene has CDR1 MGHDK and CDR2 SYGVNS. This record belongs to a study of blood T cell repertoires in COVID-19. Study background: Sites across the United States, Italy and Spain contributed samples from acute and convalescent COVID-19. Nucleic acid was either cDNA or gDNA, and it came from T cells, B-cell-depleted T cells, or PBMCs.

Only in-frame clones appear in the TCRdb table, and some are missing; sequencing was by immunoSEQ multiplex PCR. The data contain around 250,000 clones, around 80% of them seen just once; the ten biggest clones take up approximately 4.3%. Material for sequencing was PBMCs or T cells enriched from blood (not recorded which). The J gene is TRBJ1-1, the V gene TRBV25-1, with a tentative D call TRBD1 (6 bases). This TCR was sampled from a man aged 30 to 39 with acute COVID-19. The CDR3 DNA follows: TGTGCCAGCAGTGTTGGGGGCCCGGGAACTGAAGCTTTCTTT. Translation gives CASSVGGPGTEAFF.